Each of the 22 T cell receptor beta chains below was sequenced from the same sample in a study of shared clonotypes between healthy human individuals. Sequenced by immunoSEQ multiplex PCR; TCRdb stores in-frame clones only, minus some. The data contain about 490,000 clones, less than 80% of them seen just once; the ten biggest clones take up around 13%. Specimen: PBMCs. The receptors originated from a woman in her 40s in good health. Some clones in this sample may be carry-over from other donors' samples.

The chain recombines TRBV5-6 with TRBJ2-2; 11 bases agree with TRBD1. The CDR3 has 17 residues. Germline V gene lookup returns CDR1 SGHDT and CDR2 YYEEEE. V lost 4 bases, J lost 6 bases, and 11 bases stayed unmatched. Here the CDR3 reads CASSPWRGQGVSGELFF. In DNA form, the CDR3 reads TGTGCCAGCAGCCCCTGGCGGGGACAGGGGGTCTCCGGGGAGCTGTTTTTT.

The gene calls are TRBV7-2 and TRBJ2-7; 7 nucleotides align to TRBD1. J gave up 6 bases and V 4 bases, and 9 bases lay outside the gene matches. CDR1 SGHTA and CDR2 FQGNSA come from the germline V gene. The CDR3 is 14 residues long. The CDR3 loop reads CASSSPGQFSEQYF. Written as DNA, the CDR3 is TGTGCCAGCAGCTCGCCGGGACAGTTTTCCGAGCAGTACTTC.

Only a few counts were recorded for this clone. The chain uses TRBV27 and TRBJ2-4; D is unclear. Germline CDR1 is MNHEY and CDR2 is SMNVEV (reference sequence). The CDR3 totals 12 residues. Trimming shortened V by 4 bases and J by 9 bases, and 10 bases separated the two germline ends. In nucleotides, the CDR3 is TGTGCCAGCAGTTCTACCCAAGGCATTCAGTACTTC. It is translated as CASSSTQGIQYF.

The chain is built from TRBV5-1 and TRBJ2-3, with 7 bases matching TRBD2. Trimming removed 4 bases from V and 4 bases from J; junction bases left unmatched: 12. Germline lookup yields CDR1 SGHRS and CDR2 YFSETQ. The CDR3 runs to 16 residues. DNA for the CDR3: TGCGCCAGCAGCCCCGAGACTAGCCCGGGCCCAGATACGCAGTATTTT. Its protein is CASSPETSPGPDTQYF.

A note on this clone: A much larger clone sits a single nucleotide away, making a read error possible. The same CDR3 arises from other DNA sequences in this sample as well. This chain uses TRBV7-9 with TRBJ1-1; D remains ambiguous. The CDR3 has 13 residues. The germline CDR1 and CDR2 sequences are SEHNR and FQNEAQ (reference sequence). CDR3 nucleotides: TGTGCCAGCAGCCCAGGATCGGCCACTGAGGCTTTCTTT. The encoded protein is CASSPGSATEAFF.

The chain employs TRBV18 and TRBJ1-5, with D perhaps matching TRBD1 (5 bases). The CDR3 has 13 amino acids. The V gene's germline CDR1 is KGHSH and CDR2 LQKENI. V lost 6 bases and J lost 4, with 10 bases in between. The CDR3 loop is CASSIDSNQPQHF. The CDR3 DNA reads as TGTGCCAGCTCGATCGACAGTAATCAGCCCCAGCATTTT.

V and J are TRBV19 and TRBJ2-7, with 7 nucleotides matching TRBD1. The germline CDR1 and CDR2 sequences are LNHDA and SQIVND (reference sequence). V was pared by 5 bases and J by 6 bases, with 10 bases of the junction left unmatched. The CDR3 covers 14 residues. CDR3 DNA sequence: TGTGCCAGTAGTCCCCGGACAGGCCCGGTCGAGCAGTACTTC. It yields the protein CASSPRTGPVEQYF.

This clone was observed a handful of times. The genes are TRBV28 and TRBJ2-1; D may be TRBD2 (5 bases). V lost 5 bases and J lost 8, with 13 bases in between. CDR1 is MDHEN, CDR2 SYDVKM, per germline. CDR3 length equals 13 residues. CDR3 DNA sequence: TGTGCCAGCAGTCCCACGGGGTCCCATGAGCAGTTCTTC. Translated, it gives CASSPTGSHEQFF.

In its sample, this clone was seen a few times. The rearrangement links TRBV7-2 to TRBJ1-1; D is unresolved. CDR1 and CDR2 (germline): SGHTA, FQGNSA. The CDR3 sequence is 14 residues long. V dropped 5 bases and J dropped 3 bases, with 13 bases sitting between them. Written as DNA, the CDR3 is TGTGCCAGCAGCCCTTCGGTGGCATACACTGAAGCTTTCTTT. It is translated as CASSPSVAYTEAFF.

The V and J genes are TRBV19 and TRBJ2-2, with 8 positions matching TRBD1. The CDR3 totals 20 residues. Losses at the gene ends were 9 bases for V and 6 bases for J; bases not matched to a gene: 27. Germline lookup yields CDR1 LNHDA and CDR2 SQIVND (reference sequence). DNA of the CDR3: TGTGCCAGGTCTCCCCCATCTTACACAGGGGGTGAACCAACTGCCGGGGAGCTGTTTTTT. Its translation is CARSPPSYTGGEPTAGELFF. The full variable domain, rest sourced from reference TRBV19 and TRBJ2-2, is DGGITQSPKYLFRKEGQNVTLSCEQNLNHDAMYWYRQDPGQGLRLIYYSQIVNDFQKGDIAEGYSVSREKKESFPLTVTSAQKNPTAFYLCARSPPSYTGGEPTAGELFFGEGSRLTVL.

The chain carries TRBV6-5 and TRBJ2-1; TRBD1 is a possible D gene (6 bases). The CDR3 has 14 residues. Trimming took off 6 bases at V and 4 bases at J, with 13 bases between the two ends. Germline V gives CDR1 MNHEY, CDR2 SVGAGI. The CDR3 sequence is CASRPRDTYNEQFF. The CDR3 nucleotides read TGTGCCAGCAGGCCCCGGGACACTTACAATGAGCAGTTCTTC.

The chain combines TRBV7-2 with TRBJ2-1, with 10 nucleotides matching TRBD1. The CDR3 spans 15 residues. Germline assignment: CDR1 SGHTA and CDR2 FQGNSA. V shed 5 bases and J 4 bases; nucleotides not matched to a gene: 5. CDR3 sequence reads: CASSKDRGEYNEQFF. CDR3 sequence (DNA): TGTGCCAGCAGCAAGGACAGGGGGGAATACAATGAGCAGTTCTTC.

The gene calls are TRBV11-3 and TRBJ2-1; D gene uncertain. Germline-derived CDR1 and CDR2 are SGHNT and YENEEA. CDR3 size: 13 residues. V dropped 4 bases and J dropped 7 bases, with 11 bases sitting between them. Here the CDR3 reads CASSSRSSNEQFF. CDR3 coding DNA: TGTGCCAGCAGCTCAAGATCCTCTAATGAGCAGTTCTTC. The full variable domain, in which reference TRBV11-3 and TRBJ2-1 provide the parts outside the CDR3, is EAGVVQSPRYKIIEKKQPVAFWCNPISGHNTLYWYLQNLGQGPELLIRYENEEAVDDSQLPKDRFSAERLKGVDSTLKIQPAELGDSAVYLCASSSRSSNEQFFGPGTRLTVL.

The chain is built from TRBV10-3 and TRBJ2-5, with TRBD1 matching over 8 bases. Trimming cost V 1 base and J 5 bases; bases outside gene matches: 0. This CDR3 region has 13 residues. CDR1 and CDR2 (germline): ENHRY, SYGVKD. The CDR3: CAISEYRGETQYF. Here the CDR3 DNA reads TGTGCCATCAGTGAGTACAGGGGGGAGACCCAGTACTTC.

On this clone itself: This probably arose from a read error, given a far larger clone one base away. The rearrangement uses TRBV4-3 and TRBJ2-6, with D unclear. This CDR3 has 16 amino acids. The V and J ends lost 1 base and 0 bases respectively, with 7 bases between them. Germline V gives CDR1 LGHNA, CDR2 YSLEER. This CDR3 is CASSQGVGSGANVLTF. In DNA form, the CDR3 reads TGCGCCAGCAGCCAAGGAGTCGGCTCTGGGGCCAACGTCCTGACTTTC.

This sequence joins TRBV19 and TRBJ1-1; D possibly corresponds to TRBD1 (6 bases). The CDR3 is 13 residues long. Germline CDR1 LNHDA, CDR2 SQIVND (reference sequence). The germline V and J ends were trimmed by 5 bases and 4 bases, with 11 bases remaining between them. The CDR3 loop is CASSEQGGTEAFF. The CDR3, as DNA: TGTGCCAGTAGTGAACAGGGTGGCACTGAAGCTTTCTTT.

The rearrangement uses TRBV19 and TRBJ2-1; 10 bases line up with TRBD2. J gave up 4 bases and V 6 bases, and 6 bases lay outside the gene matches. The CDR3 is 15 amino acids. Germline CDR1 and CDR2: LNHDA and SQIVND (reference sequence). CDR3 loop: CASSTSGRVYNEQFF. In nucleotides, the CDR3 is TGTGCCAGTAGCACGAGCGGGAGGGTGTACAATGAGCAGTTCTTC.

This clone was seen a single time. The V and J genes are TRBV11-3 and TRBJ2-1; D may be TRBD2 (5 bases). The germline V gene encodes CDR1 SGHNT and CDR2 YENEEA. The V gene lost 5 bases and the J gene lost 9 bases, with 8 bases spanning the gap. The CDR3 loop spans 11 amino acids. The DNA for the CDR3 is TGTGCCAGCAGCCTCGGAGGTGAGCAGTTCTTC. This encodes CASSLGGEQFF.

V usage is TRBV4-1 and J usage is TRBJ2-4; a possible D gene is TRBD2 (6 bases). The CDR3 loop spans 15 amino acids. In germline, CDR1 is MGHRA, CDR2 YSYEKL. V was cut by 4 bases and J by 8 bases, with 18 bases left in between. CDR3 bases: TGCGCCAGCAGCCGGACTCCAGGTGGAGGGGACATTCAGTACTTC. Residues: CASSRTPGGGDIQYF.

This chain links TRBV7-3 with TRBJ2-2, with TRBD2 matching 7 bases. The V gene end was trimmed by 2 bases and the J gene end by 5 bases; junction bases not matched to a gene: 5. The CDR3 loop spans 15 amino acids. Germline-derived CDR1 and CDR2 are SGHTA and FQGTGA. The CDR3 loop reads CASSLAGVGTGELFF. CDR3 nucleotide sequence: TGTGCCAGCAGCTTAGCGGGAGTAGGGACCGGGGAGCTGTTTTTT.

V gene TRBV9 combines with J gene TRBJ2-2; D remains unclear. V gave up 2 bases and J gave up 3 bases, with 11 bases separating them. CDR3 length equals 15 residues. From germline, CDR1 is SGDLS and CDR2 YYNGEE. The CDR3 sequence: CASSVSPRHTGELFF. CDR3 nucleotide sequence: TGTGCCAGCAGCGTCTCTCCCCGGCACACCGGGGAGCTGTTTTTT.

Points on this clone: This could be a read error, since a much larger clone is one nucleotide away. The chain uses TRBV30 and TRBJ2-1, with D unresolved. The germline gives CDR1 GTSNPN, CDR2 SVGIG (reference sequence). The CDR3 runs to 14 residues. This CDR3 is CALQRQSSYNGQFF. The CDR3, as DNA: TGTGCGCTGCAAAGGCAGAGCTCCTACAATGGGCAGTTCTTC.